This is a list of T cell receptor beta chains from one sample in a study of graft-versus-host responses after intestinal transplantation. The repertoire was sequenced with immunoSEQ multiplex PCR; TCRdb's copy has only in-frame clones and lacks some. The repertoire holds about 150,000 clones, with over 90% as singletons. These receptors' antigens are unknown. The sequenced sample was unstimulated CD4+ T cells sorted from spleen or lymph node cells, obtained before intestinal transplant. Receptors were obtained from a human donor who received an intestinal transplant. The conserved cysteine and the conserved F or W are not part of the CDR3 here. Some rows mark clone size as missing; the rest say once, few, many or name a class of expanded clone.

v_gene: TRBV5-4
abundance: .
j_gene: TRBJ2-3
CDR3aa: ASSFSGVADTQY

v_gene: TRBV27
abundance: .
j_gene: TRBJ2-1
CDR3aa: AGAKGIRTPNEQF

v_gene: TRBV6-5
abundance: .
j_gene: TRBJ1-6
CDR3aa: ASSYLVAVHNSPLH

v_gene: TRBV28
abundance: .
j_gene: TRBJ2-7
CDR3aa: ASTPNSGKTYEQY

v_gene: TRBV19
abundance: .
j_gene: TRBJ1-5
CDR3aa: ARRESNQPQH

v_gene: TRBV6-5
abundance: .
j_gene: TRBJ2-7
CDR3aa: ASSALGTASYEQY

v_gene: TRBV5-4
abundance: .
j_gene: TRBJ2-2
CDR3aa: ASSSGRATGELF

v_gene: TRBV6-1
abundance: .
j_gene: TRBJ2-1
CDR3aa: ASSQALAGGAEQF

v_gene: TRBV4-3
abundance: .
j_gene: TRBJ1-2
CDR3aa: ASSQGVRGYT

v_gene: TRBV7-9
abundance: .
j_gene: TRBJ1-1
CDR3aa: ASSLAPGNANTEAF

v_gene: TRBV6-1
abundance: few
j_gene: TRBJ1-1
CDR3aa: ASNRGLNTEAF

v_gene: TRBV7-2
abundance: .
j_gene: TRBJ2-3
CDR3aa: ASSRQALSTDTQY

v_gene: TRBV5-4
abundance: .
j_gene: TRBJ1-2
CDR3aa: ASSLVGRGVDYGYT

v_gene: TRBV5-6
abundance: .
j_gene: .
CDR3aa: ASSLSPRGAYEQY

v_gene: TRBV7-2
abundance: .
j_gene: TRBJ1-4
CDR3aa: ASNQNGGATNEKLF

v_gene: TRBV27
abundance: .
j_gene: TRBJ1-6
CDR3aa: ASSMQGGGSPLH

v_gene: TRBV7-2
abundance: .
j_gene: TRBJ1-2
CDR3aa: ASSFWPNYGYT

v_gene: TRBV11-2
abundance: .
j_gene: TRBJ2-7
CDR3aa: ASSQPGQGRSEQY

v_gene: TRBV19
abundance: .
j_gene: TRBJ1-1
CDR3aa: ASSGNMNTEAF

v_gene: TRBV10-1
abundance: .
j_gene: TRBJ2-7
CDR3aa: ASSETGTGYEQY

v_gene: TRBV7-3
abundance: .
j_gene: TRBJ2-1
CDR3aa: ASSLTSGYSNEQF

v_gene: TRBV5-1
abundance: .
j_gene: TRBJ2-5
CDR3aa: ASSLGRQLQETQY

v_gene: TRBV4-1
abundance: .
j_gene: TRBJ2-1
CDR3aa: ASSQEGRGDGDEQF

v_gene: TRBV6-5
abundance: .
j_gene: TRBJ1-4
CDR3aa: ASSGGNEKLF

v_gene: TRBV6-6
abundance: .
j_gene: TRBJ1-5
CDR3aa: ASSPTGTRDQPQH

v_gene: TRBV7-3
abundance: .
j_gene: TRBJ2-1
CDR3aa: ASSAGLTNEQF

v_gene: TRBV19
abundance: .
j_gene: TRBJ1-5
CDR3aa: ASSSQGNQPQH

v_gene: TRBV2
abundance: once
j_gene: TRBJ2-7
CDR3aa: ASSNRGPGGGEQY

v_gene: TRBV28
abundance: .
j_gene: TRBJ1-3
CDR3aa: ASSLAGGLGGNTIY

v_gene: TRBV30
abundance: few
j_gene: TRBJ2-7
CDR3aa: AWSPSGEQY

v_gene: TRBV18
abundance: .
j_gene: .
CDR3aa: ASSLGASSYEQY

v_gene: TRBV5-4
abundance: .
j_gene: TRBJ1-2
CDR3aa: ASSLGAGTFNYGYT

v_gene: TRBV29-1
abundance: .
j_gene: TRBJ2-1
CDR3aa: SVTGNQGAHYNEQF

v_gene: TRBV5-1
abundance: .
j_gene: TRBJ2-7
CDR3aa: ASSLAGSYEQY

v_gene: TRBV15
abundance: .
j_gene: TRBJ2-7
CDR3aa: ATSRGEGVTYEQY

v_gene: TRBV28
abundance: once
j_gene: TRBJ1-1
CDR3aa: ASSLVPYKRTEAF